This T cell receptor (beta chain) originates from a study of Ad26.COV2.S vaccination and SARS-CoV-2 variants. Study-wide context: Among those in the COV1001 Ad26.COV2.S trial arm was the donor. Recipients of Ad26.COV2.S got it intramuscularly, once or twice 56 days apart.

About this clone: Antigen specificity is unknown.

The CDR3 spans 15 residues. V lost 7 bases and J lost 5; bases outside the gene matches: 11. CDR1 MNHEY and CDR2 SVGAGI come from the germline V gene. Here immunoSEQ multiplex PCR was the method, and the copy in TCRdb shows in-frame clones only, minus some. The sample carries roughly 410,000 clones, 83% recorded once. Treatment: around 19 received Ad26.COV2.S at low or high dose, single or two shots; 5 received placebo; per-sample allocation not given. Sampling was performed 63 days after the first vaccine or placebo injection. Study-wide results and caveats: Total responses of T cells may have been underestimated by the analyses of TCR breadth and depth.

The receptor comes from a person between 18 and 65 years old who received the Ad26.COV2.S COVID-19 vaccine or a placebo. The sample in question was peripheral blood, obtained in a trial of Ad26.COV2.S vaccine versus placebo. This rearrangement joins TRBV6-5 to TRBJ2-5; the match to TRBD1 covers 9 bases. The CDR3 region is CASIPYRGRFETQYF. The CDR3 region has the DNA TGTGCCAGCATACCGTACAGGGGGCGCTTTGAGACCCAGTACTTC.